Listed below are T cell receptor beta chains from one sample, sequenced in a study of blood T cell repertoires in COVID-19. Data came from immunoSEQ multiplex PCR; TCRdb stores just in-frame clones and leaves some out. The repertoire consists of hundreds of thousands of clones, with about 87% occurring once and the leading ten covering around 6%. The sample taken for sequencing was peripheral blood. The receptors come from a woman in her forties or fifties with COVID-19, enrolled during active disease. Both conserved end residues are part of each CDR3. The D gene is left open where the match is weak. Not every row has a clone size; where given, it reads once, few, many or a size class.

length	size	D	V	J	DNA	CDR3
16	NA	TRBD2	TRBV7-8	TRBJ2-3	TGTGCCAGCAGCTTCATGACTAGCGGGAGGGCCGATACGCAGTATTTT	CASSFMTSGRADTQYF
17	NA	TRBD2	TRBV7-6	TRBJ2-5	TGTGCCAGCAGCTTAGCGGGCGGCGGGAGGGCCGAAGAGACCCAGTACTTC	CASSLAGGGRAEETQYF
14	NA	NA	TRBV19	TRBJ1-1	TGTGCCAGTAGTATTACGCGGCAGGGCTCTGAAGCTTTCTTT	CASSITRQGSEAFF
16	once	TRBD2	TRBV3-1/TRBV3-2	TRBJ2-3	TGTGCCAGCAGCCTCCGTGCGGGAGGGCCTTCAGATACGCAGTATTTT	CASSLRAGGPSDTQYF
15	NA	NA	TRBV19	TRBJ1-1	TGTGCCAGTAGTATTACTGGGGCGGGAAACACTGAAGCTTTCTTT	CASSITGAGNTEAFF
15	NA	TRBD2	TRBV9	TRBJ2-5	TGTGCCAGCAGCGCGAGACTAGCAGATCAAGAGACCCAGTACTTC	CASSARLADQETQYF
19	NA	NA	TRBV4-2	TRBJ2-1	TGTGCCAGCAGCCAAGCCCGCCCCAGAGAGGGTGCTTCCTACAATGAGCAGTTCTTC	CASSQARPREGASYNEQFF
14	NA	TRBD2	TRBV19	TRBJ2-5	TGTGCCAGTAGTCGACTAGCGCAGCAAGAGACCCAGTACTTC	CASSRLAQQETQYF
15	NA	TRBD2	TRBV5-4	TRBJ2-7	TGTGCCAGCAGCTTGGGTAGCGGGGTTTTCTACGAGCAGTACTTC	CASSLGSGVFYEQYF
14	few	TRBD2	TRBV2	TRBJ2-7	TGTGCCAGCAGCGGTAGCGGGAACTCCTACGAGCAGTACTTC	CASSGSGNSYEQYF
16	NA	NA	TRBV4-1	TRBJ2-7	TGCGCCAGCAGCCAGAACGACGGCCGGAGCTCCTACGAGCAGTACTTC	CASSQNDGRSSYEQYF
15	NA	NA	TRBV19	TRBJ2-3	TGTGCCAGTAGTATAGATCTATCAACCACAGATACGCAGTATTTT	CASSIDLSTTDTQYF
14	NA	NA	TRBV6-5	TRBJ1-1	TGTGCCAGCAGCGCGTACAGGATGAACACTGAAGCTTTCTTT	CASSAYRMNTEAFF
19	NA	NA	TRBV19	TRBJ1-5	TGTGCCAGTAGTATAGAACGCCGGTCAATTTTTTATAGCAATCAGCCCCAGCATTTT	CASSIERRSIFYSNQPQHF
16	NA	TRBD1	TRBV5-4	TRBJ1-2	TGTGCCAGCAGCCCCAGTAGGACAGGGGGTAACTATGGCTACACCTTC	CASSPSRTGGNYGYTF
14	NA	NA	TRBV10-3	TRBJ1-1	TGTGCCACGAGACAGTGGGTTATGAACACTGAAGCTTTCTTT	CATRQWVMNTEAFF
13	once	NA	TRBV6-2/TRBV6-3	TRBJ1-5	TGTGCCAGCAGTTTCAGGGAAAGACAGCCCCAGCATTTT	CASSFRERQPQHF
15	NA	TRBD2	TRBV5-1	TRBJ2-1	TGCGCCAGCAGCTTGGCTAGCGGGAGGAACAATGAGCAGTTCTTC	CASSLASGRNNEQFF
13	NA	NA	TRBV2	TRBJ1-5	TGTGCCAGCAGTGAAGAGCTCAATCAGCCCCAGCATTTT	CASSEELNQPQHF
14	NA	NA	TRBV7-9	TRBJ1-2	TGTGCCAGCAGCTTAGTCTCCGGGAGCTATGGCTACACCTTC	CASSLVSGSYGYTF
15	NA	TRBD2	TRBV11-3	TRBJ2-2	TGTGCCAGCAGCTTAGGCGGGAGGGGTATCGGGGAGCTGTTTTTT	CASSLGGRGIGELFF
15	few	NA	TRBV7-7	TRBJ2-1	TGTGCTAGCAGCTTAGGCCGGGGGTCTTACAATGAGCAGTTCTTC	CASSLGRGSYNEQFF
14	NA	NA	TRBV7-9	TRBJ2-1	TGTGCCAGCAGTCTACTAACAGGCCACAATGAGCAGTTCTTC	CASSLLTGHNEQFF
15	NA	NA	TRBV5-5	TRBJ1-5	TGTGCCAGCAGCTTAGGGGATAGTGGCAATCAGCCCCAGCATTTT	CASSLGDSGNQPQHF
14	NA	NA	TRBV19	TRBJ1-5	TGTGCCAGTAGTCTACGACAGGATCCCTCGCCCCAGCATTTT	CASSLRQDPSPQHF
13	NA	NA	TRBV7-2	TRBJ1-5	TGTGCCAGCAGCTATTACGTCGGGCAGCCCCAGCATTTT	CASSYYVGQPQHF
14	NA	TRBD1	TRBV5-8	TRBJ1-3	TGTGCCAGCAGTACACAGGGGCTAGGAAACACCATATATTTT	CASSTQGLGNTIYF
13	NA	NA	TRBV5-4	TRBJ1-2	TGTGCCAGCAGCGTACAGGGTATGCGTGGCTACACCTTC	CASSVQGMRGYTF
14	few	NA	TRBV7-2	TRBJ2-7	TGTGCCAGCAGCTTCCCGGGACTTATCTACGAGCAGTACTTC	CASSFPGLIYEQYF
14	NA	NA	TRBV30	TRBJ2-2	TGTGCCTGGAGTGTACAGCTGTACACCGGGGAGCTGTTTTTT	CAWSVQLYTGELFF
17	NA	TRBD1	TRBV11-3	TRBJ1-1	TGTGCCAGCAGGCCTTTCGGGACAGGTACTATGAACACTGAAGCTTTCTTT	CASRPFGTGTMNTEAFF
13	few	NA	TRBV14	TRBJ2-1	TGTGCCAGCAGCCCGACTGGGTACAATGAGCAGTTCTTC	CASSPTGYNEQFF
15	once	NA	TRBV5-1	TRBJ2-4	TGCGCCAGCAGCCCGATCGGGGGGCGCGAGAACATTCAGTACTTC	CASSPIGGRENIQYF
18	NA	TRBD1	TRBV10-3	TRBJ2-3	TGTGCCATCAGTGAGAAGAAGACAGGGCCCTCTGGATGGTATACGCAGTATTTT	CAISEKKTGPSGWYTQYF
15	once	TRBD1	TRBV5-5	TRBJ1-1	TGTGCCAGCAGCTTGAGGGGACAGGGGAGCACTGAAGCTTTCTTT	CASSLRGQGSTEAFF
15	NA	NA	TRBV9	TRBJ1-3	TGTGCCAGCAGCGCCTTATTCGGGTCTGGAAACACCATATATTTT	CASSALFGSGNTIYF
14	few	NA	TRBV5-1	TRBJ1-2	TGCGCCAGCAGCAACCGAGGGTCTCCCTATGGCTACACCTTC	CASSNRGSPYGYTF
15	NA	NA	TRBV2	TRBJ1-1	TGTGCCAGCAGTGAACAGGGCTCATCGAACACTGAAGCTTTCTTT	CASSEQGSSNTEAFF
14	NA	NA	TRBV7-3	TRBJ2-2	TGTGCCAGCAGCCTTGGCGGCAACACCGGGGAGCTGTTTTTT	CASSLGGNTGELFF
15	NA	TRBD2	TRBV7-2	TRBJ2-1	TGTGCCAGCAGCTTTTGGGGAGGGCCATACAATGAGCAGTTCTTC	CASSFWGGPYNEQFF
11	NA	NA	TRBV12-3/TRBV12-4	TRBJ1-2	TGTGCCAGCAGTTTTTACACATTCTACACCTTC	CASSFYTFYTF
15	NA	NA	TRBV11-1	TRBJ1-1	TGTGCCAGCAGCTATTACAGGGAACCGAACACTGAAGCTTTCTTT	CASSYYREPNTEAFF
14	NA	TRBD1	TRBV27	TRBJ1-3	TGTGCCAGCAGTTTGAGGGGGCAAGGAAACACCATATATTTT	CASSLRGQGNTIYF
16	few	TRBD1	TRBV6-6	TRBJ2-7	TGTGCCAGCAGCCAACAAGTAGGGACAGGGGGCGACGAGCAGTACTTC	CASSQQVGTGGDEQYF
16	NA	NA	TRBV7-2	TRBJ1-2	TGTGCCAGCAGCTTAGGGAGCAACAGGCCCGACTATGGCTACACCTTC	CASSLGSNRPDYGYTF